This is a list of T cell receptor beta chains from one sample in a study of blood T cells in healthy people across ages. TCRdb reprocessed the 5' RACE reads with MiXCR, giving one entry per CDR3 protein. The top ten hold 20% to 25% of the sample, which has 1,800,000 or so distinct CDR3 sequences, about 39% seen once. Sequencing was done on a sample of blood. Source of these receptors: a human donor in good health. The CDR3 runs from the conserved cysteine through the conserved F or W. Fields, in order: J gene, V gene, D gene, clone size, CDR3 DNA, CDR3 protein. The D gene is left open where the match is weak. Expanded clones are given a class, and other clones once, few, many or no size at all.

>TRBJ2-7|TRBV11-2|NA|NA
TGTGCCAGCAGCTTCCGGGTCACCTACGAGCAGTACTTC
CASSFRVTYEQYF
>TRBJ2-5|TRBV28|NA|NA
TGTGCCAGCAGTTTTCTTGGCATGCGGGAGACCCAGTACTTC
CASSFLGMRETQYF
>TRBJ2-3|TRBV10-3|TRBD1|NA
TGTGCCATCAGTGAGTCGGGACAGGGAGCAGATACGCAGTATTTT
CAISESGQGADTQYF
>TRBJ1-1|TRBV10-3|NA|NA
TGTGCCATCAGCAACAGGGTGCGTATGAACACTGAAGCTTTCTTT
CAISNRVRMNTEAFF
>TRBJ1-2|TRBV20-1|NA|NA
TGCAGTGCTAGTCGAGGGCGCGGCAATGGCTACACCTTC
CSASRGRGNGYTF
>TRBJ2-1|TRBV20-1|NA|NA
TGCAGTGCTAGACCAGCGCATGAGCAGTTCTTC
CSARPAHEQFF
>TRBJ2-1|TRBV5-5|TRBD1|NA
TGTGCCAGCAGCTTCCCGACAGGGGACGATGAGCAGTTCTTC
CASSFPTGDDEQFF
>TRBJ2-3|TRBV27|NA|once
TGTGCCAGCAGTGGATGGGGCAGCGGACAAGATACGCAGTATTTT
CASSGWGSGQDTQYF
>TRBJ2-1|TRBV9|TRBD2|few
TGTGCCAGCAGCGTGGGACTAGGGAGCTACAATGAGCAGTTCTTC
CASSVGLGSYNEQFF
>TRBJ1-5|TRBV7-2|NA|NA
TGTGCCAGCAGCTTAAGGATGGGTCAGCCCCAGCATTTT
CASSLRMGQPQHF
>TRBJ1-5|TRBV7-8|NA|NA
TGTGCCAGCAGCTTAGCGACCATGGATCAGCCCCAGCATTTT
CASSLATMDQPQHF
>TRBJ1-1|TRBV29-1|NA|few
TGCAGCGTTAGGCAGGCAGGAAACACTGAAGCTTTCTTT
CSVRQAGNTEAFF
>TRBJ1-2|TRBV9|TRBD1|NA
TGTGCCAGCAGCTCCTCCGCCCGGACAGGTAGCGATCGCTACACCTTC
CASSSSARTGSDRYTF
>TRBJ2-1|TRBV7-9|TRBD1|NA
TGTGCCAGCAGAACGGACAGGGGGGCTTCTTACAATGAGCAGTTCTTC
CASRTDRGASYNEQFF
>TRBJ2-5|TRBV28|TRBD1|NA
TGTGCCAGTCAGCTCGAAAACAGGGGATTGAGGTACTTC
CASQLENRGLRYF
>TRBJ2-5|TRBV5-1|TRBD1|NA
TGCGCCGGCAGCTTGACAGGGGAAGAGACCCAGTACTTC
CAGSLTGEETQYF
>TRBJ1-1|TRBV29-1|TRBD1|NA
TGCAGCGCTACAGGGGTGATGAACACTGAAGCTTTCTTT
CSATGVMNTEAFF
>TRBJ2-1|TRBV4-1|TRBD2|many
TGCGCCAGCAGCCCCCTGGCGGGGGTTAACAATGAGCAGTTCTTC
CASSPLAGVNNEQFF
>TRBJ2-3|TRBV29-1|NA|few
TGCAGCGTAGAAGGGGTTACTCCCAGCACAGATACGCAGTATTTT
CSVEGVTPSTDTQYF
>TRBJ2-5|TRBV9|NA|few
TGTGCCAGCAGCCCCTGGGGTGAGGTCGGGGAGACCCAGTACTTC
CASSPWGEVGETQYF
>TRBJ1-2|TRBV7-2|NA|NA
TGTGCCAGCAGCTTAGAGGGTTATGGCTATGGCTACACCTTC
CASSLEGYGYGYTF
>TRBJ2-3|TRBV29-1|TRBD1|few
TGCAGCGTTGTGGGACAGATGGCAGATACGCAGTATTTT
CSVVGQMADTQYF
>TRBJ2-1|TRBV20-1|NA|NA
TGCAGTGCTAGAGATCTCCGCATAGGGTCGACCTACAATGAGCAGTTCTTC
CSARDLRIGSTYNEQFF
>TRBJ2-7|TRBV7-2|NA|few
TGTGCCAGCAGCTCCCCCTTCGTAGCGGTAAACGAGCAGTACTTC
CASSSPFVAVNEQYF
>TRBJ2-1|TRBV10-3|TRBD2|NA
TGTGCCAGTACCGCTAGCGGGGGGGTTAATGAGCAGTTCTTC
CASTASGGVNEQFF
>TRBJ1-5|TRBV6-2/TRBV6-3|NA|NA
TGTGCCAGCAGAACAGGTTGGAATCAGCCCCAGCATTTT
CASRTGWNQPQHF
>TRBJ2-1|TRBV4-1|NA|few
TGCGCCAGCAGCCAAGATACTGAGGTCCCTCCGGATGAGCAGTTCTTC
CASSQDTEVPPDEQFF
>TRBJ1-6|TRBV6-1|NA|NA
TGTGCCAGCAGTGAATTACAGCCACCCCTCCACTTT
CASSELQPPLHF
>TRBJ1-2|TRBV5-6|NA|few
TGTGCCAGCAGCTTGGGGAGACAGGATGGCTACACCTTC
CASSLGRQDGYTF
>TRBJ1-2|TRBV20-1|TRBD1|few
TGCAGTGCTCCCCCCTCAGGGGGCAACTATGGCTACACCTTC
CSAPPSGGNYGYTF
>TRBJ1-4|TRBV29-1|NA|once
NA
CSVGLGTGIEKRFF
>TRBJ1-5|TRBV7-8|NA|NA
TGTGCCAGCAGCTTCACGTGGGGGGCGGTTGAGCCCCAGCATTTT
CASSFTWGAVEPQHF
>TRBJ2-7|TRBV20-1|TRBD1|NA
TGCAGTGCCACGTATAGGACAGGGGGCGTCTCGTACTTC
CSATYRTGGVSYF
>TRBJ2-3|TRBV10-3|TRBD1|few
TGTGCCGCAGCTCCAGGGGGCCGCACAGATACGCAGTATTTT
CAAAPGGRTDTQYF
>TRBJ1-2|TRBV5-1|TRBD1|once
TGCGCCAGCAGCCCTACCGGACAGGGGGCGGAGAGTCCCTATGGCTACACCTTC
CASSPTGQGAESPYGYTF
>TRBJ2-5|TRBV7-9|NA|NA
TGTGCCAGCAGCATGAACCAAGAGACCCAGTACTTC
CASSMNQETQYF
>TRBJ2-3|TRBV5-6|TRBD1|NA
TGTGCCAGCAGCTTACCCGGGACAGCCACAGATACGCAGTATTTT
CASSLPGTATDTQYF
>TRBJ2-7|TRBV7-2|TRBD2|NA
TGTGCCAGCACTTGGACTAGCGGGGCATACGAGCAGTACTTC
CASTWTSGAYEQYF
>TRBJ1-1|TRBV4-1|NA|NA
TGCGCCAGCAGCCAAGCCCCGGACAGTGAAGCTTTCTTT
CASSQAPDSEAFF
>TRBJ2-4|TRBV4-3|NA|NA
TGCGCCAGCAGCCAACGGTATGGGTCCGAGCGGTACTTC
CASSQRYGSERYF
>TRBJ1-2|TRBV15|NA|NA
TGTGCCACCAGGCCCACAAGAGGGGGGCAGGGAGGAGGCTATGGCTACACCTTC
CATRPTRGGQGGGYGYTF
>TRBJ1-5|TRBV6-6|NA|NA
TGTGCCAGCACCTGGGAGGGGAATGGCCAGCCCCAGCATTTT
CASTWEGNGQPQHF
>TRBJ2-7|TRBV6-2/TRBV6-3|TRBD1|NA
TGTGCCAGCCCGACGCACCTGACAGGGCCCTACGAGCAGTACTTC
CASPTHLTGPYEQYF
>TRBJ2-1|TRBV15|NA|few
TGTGCCACCAGCACTAGATTAGGGTATAACAATGAGCAGTTCTTC
CATSTRLGYNNEQFF
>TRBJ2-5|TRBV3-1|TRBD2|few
TGTGCCAGCAGCCTCACTCGATATAGCGGGGGTGGGGAGACCCAGTACTTC
CASSLTRYSGGGETQYF
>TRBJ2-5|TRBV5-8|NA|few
TGTGCCAGCAGCTTGGTCGCGGACCCAAATTGGACCCAGTACTTC
CASSLVADPNWTQYF
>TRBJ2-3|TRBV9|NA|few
TGTGCCAGCAGGCCGGTGGCAGATACGCAGTATTTT
CASRPVADTQYF
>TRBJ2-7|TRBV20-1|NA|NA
TGCAGTGCTAGAAAGCCAAGTTCCTACGAGCAGTACTTC
CSARKPSSYEQYF
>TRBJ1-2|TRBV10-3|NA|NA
TGTGCCATCAGTGAGTCGCCCCACTATGGCTACACCTTC
CAISESPHYGYTF
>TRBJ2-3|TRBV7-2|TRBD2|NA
TGTGCCAGCAAAACTAGCGTAACTAGCACAGATACGCAGTATTTT
CASKTSVTSTDTQYF
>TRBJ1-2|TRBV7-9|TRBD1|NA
TGTGCCAGCAGCATTACGGGACAGGGGGCTTATGGCTACACCTTC
CASSITGQGAYGYTF
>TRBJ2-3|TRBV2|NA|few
TGTGCCACCGAAAGCTTCGACCCAGATACGCAGTATTTT
CATESFDPDTQYF
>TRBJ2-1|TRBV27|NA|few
TGTGCCAGCAGTCGACCGGGATCCAGGCAATACAATGAGCAGTTCTTC
CASSRPGSRQYNEQFF
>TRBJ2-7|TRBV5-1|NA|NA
TGCGCCAGCAACGAGGGCACCGGGACGGGAATATACGAGCAGTACTTC
CASNEGTGTGIYEQYF
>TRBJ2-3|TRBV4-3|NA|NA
TGCGCCAGCAGCCAAGGGTACTTCGCAGATACGCAGTATTTT
CASSQGYFADTQYF
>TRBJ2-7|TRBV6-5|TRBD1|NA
TGTGCCAGCAGTTCTGGACAGGTAAAAGGCGAGCAGTACTTC
CASSSGQVKGEQYF
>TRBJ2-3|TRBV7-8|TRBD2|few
TGTGCCAGCAGCCCGAATAGCGGGTTAGGCACAGATACGCAGTATTTT
CASSPNSGLGTDTQYF
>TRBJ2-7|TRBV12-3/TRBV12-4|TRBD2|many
TGTGCCAGCAGTTTTACGGGGGGCTACGAGCAGTACTTC
CASSFTGGYEQYF
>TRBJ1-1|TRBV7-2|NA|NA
TGTGCCAGCAGCTGGGACGGCTTGAACACTAAAGCTTTCTTT
CASSWDGLNTKAFF